This T cell receptor beta chain came from a study of T cell repertoires in cytomegalovirus infection. V was pared by 4 bases and J by 5 bases, with 11 bases of the junction left unmatched. The CDR3 has 16 amino acids. CDR1 SGHRS and CDR2 YFSETQ come from the germline V gene. TCRdb reprocessed the reads with MiXCR, giving one entry per CDR3 protein. The sample holds more than 350,000 distinct CDR3 sequences, around 32% seen once. The chain combines TRBV5-1 with TRBJ2-1; 8 positions agree with TRBD1. This TCR was sampled from a human donor in good health (CMV status not recorded). Some clones in this sample may be carry-over from other donors' samples. Sequencing was done on a sample of PBMCs. The CDR3 DNA is TGCGCCAGCAGCGTCATGCAGGGGGCCTACAACAATGAGCAGTTCTTC. Amino acid sequence: CASSVMQGAYNNEQFF.